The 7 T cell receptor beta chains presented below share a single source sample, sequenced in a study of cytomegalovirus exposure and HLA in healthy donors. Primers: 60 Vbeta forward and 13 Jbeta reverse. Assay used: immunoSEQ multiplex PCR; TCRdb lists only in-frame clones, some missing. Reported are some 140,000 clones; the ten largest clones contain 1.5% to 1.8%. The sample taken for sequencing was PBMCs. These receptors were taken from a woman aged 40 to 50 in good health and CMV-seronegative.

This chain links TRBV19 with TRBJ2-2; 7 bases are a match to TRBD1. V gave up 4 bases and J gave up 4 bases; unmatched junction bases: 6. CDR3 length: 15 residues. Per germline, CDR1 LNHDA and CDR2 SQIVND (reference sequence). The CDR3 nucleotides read TGTGCCAGTAGTACCCCAGGGGGTCCCACCGGGGAGCTGTTTTTT. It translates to CASSTPGGPTGELFF.

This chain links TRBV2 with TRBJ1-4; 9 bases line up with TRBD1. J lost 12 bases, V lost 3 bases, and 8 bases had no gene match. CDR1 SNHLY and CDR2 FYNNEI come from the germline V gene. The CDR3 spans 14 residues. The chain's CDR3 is CASSDRTGVTELFF. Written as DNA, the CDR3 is TGTGCCAGCAGTGACAGGACAGGGGTCACCGAACTGTTTTTT.

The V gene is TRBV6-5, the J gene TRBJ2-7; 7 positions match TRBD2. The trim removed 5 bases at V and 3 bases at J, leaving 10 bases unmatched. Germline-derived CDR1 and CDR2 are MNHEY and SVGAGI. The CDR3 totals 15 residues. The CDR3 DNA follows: TGTGCCAGCAGTCCCGGAGGAGCGGGACTCTACGAGCAGTACTTC. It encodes CASSPGGAGLYEQYF.

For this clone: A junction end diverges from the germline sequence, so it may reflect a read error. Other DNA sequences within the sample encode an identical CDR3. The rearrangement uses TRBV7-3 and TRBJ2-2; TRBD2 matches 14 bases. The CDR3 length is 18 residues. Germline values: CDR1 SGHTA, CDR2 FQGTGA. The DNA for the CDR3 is TGTGCCAGCAGCCCTGCGACTAGCGGGGGGGCGGACACCGGAGAGCTGTTTTTT. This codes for CASSPATSGGADTGELFF. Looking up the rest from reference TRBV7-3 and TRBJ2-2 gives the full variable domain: GAGVSQTPSNKVTEKGKYVELRCDPISGHTALYWYRQSLGQGPEFLIYFQGTGAADDSGLPNDRFFAVRPEGSVSTLKIQRTERGDSAVYLCASSPATSGGADTGELFFGEGSRLTVL.

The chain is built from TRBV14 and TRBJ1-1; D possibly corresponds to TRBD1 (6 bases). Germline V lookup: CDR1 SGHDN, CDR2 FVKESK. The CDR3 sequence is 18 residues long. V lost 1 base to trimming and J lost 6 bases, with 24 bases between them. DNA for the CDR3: TGTGCCAGCAGCCAAGGAAAGGGGGAAGGAAGAAGAACATCTGAAGCTTTCTTT. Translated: CASSQGKGEGRRTSEAFF.

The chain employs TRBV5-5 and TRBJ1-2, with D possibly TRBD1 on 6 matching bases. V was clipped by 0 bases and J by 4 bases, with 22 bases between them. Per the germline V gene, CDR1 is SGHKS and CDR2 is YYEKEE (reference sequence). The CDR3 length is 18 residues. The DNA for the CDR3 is TGTGCCAGCAGCTTGGTTGGGGGTCCCGGGACAACAATCTATGGCTACACCTTC. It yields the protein CASSLVGGPGTTIYGYTF.

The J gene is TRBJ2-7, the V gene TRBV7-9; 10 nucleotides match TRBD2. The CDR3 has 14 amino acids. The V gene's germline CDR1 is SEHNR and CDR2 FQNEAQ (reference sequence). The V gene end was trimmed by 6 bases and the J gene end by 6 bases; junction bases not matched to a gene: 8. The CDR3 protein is CASSRTSGTREQYF. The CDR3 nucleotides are TGTGCCAGCAGTAGGACTAGCGGCACTCGCGAGCAGTACTTC.